This T cell receptor (beta chain) was found in a study of T cell responses to AZD1222 COVID-19 vaccine. Overall study: Pooling was applied to second doses at about 4 or about 12 weeks. Study results and caveats: Donors were mostly white British, more females; clonal diversity possibly underestimated. Among AZD1222 vaccinees, only five to seven were seropositive at baseline. Dominant at 160-218 and 743-854, vaccine-associated CD4 TCRs also spanned spike.

Turning to this clone: Its antigen is unknown.

Profiled with immunoSEQ multiplex PCR; TCRdb holds only in-frame clones, not every one. Of 90,000 or so clones detected, 70% to 90% appear once; the ten largest clones hold about a fifth. The sequenced sample was peripheral blood, obtained on day 0 of AZD1222 vaccination. The source of this sequence is an adult in good health.

CDR3 nucleotides: TGTGCCAGCAGTGATCGAAGTACCCGGGGAGGGAACACTGAAGCTTTCTTT. This codes for CASSDRSTRGGNTEAFF. The V gene is TRBV25-1, the J gene TRBJ1-1; D is unresolved. CDR1 and CDR2 from the germline V gene are MGHDK and SYGVNS. CDR3 size: 17 residues. Between the trimmed V and J ends, which lost 3 bases and 1 base, there was a span of 18 bases.